Shown below are 24 T cell receptor beta chains from a single sample sequenced in a study of blood T cell repertoires in COVID-19. The table came from immunoSEQ multiplex PCR; TCRdb's copy has only in-frame clones and leaves some out. In the table there are about 150,000 clones, approximately 86% of which are singletons. The sample comprised peripheral blood. The receptors stem from a man in his 60s with COVID-19, enrolled during active disease.

The J gene is TRBJ2-5, the V gene TRBV5-1, with D unresolved. CDR1 and CDR2 from the germline V gene are SGHRS and YFSETQ. Trimming pared 2 bases from V and 5 bases from J, leaving 13 bases between. This CDR3 spans 14 amino acids. CDR3 sequence: CASSFGERMETQYF. Written as DNA, the CDR3 is TGCGCCAGCAGCTTTGGTGAGAGGATGGAGACCCAGTACTTC.

The V and J genes are TRBV7-9 and TRBJ1-2, with unresolved D. Germline V gene data show CDR1 as SEHNR and CDR2 as FQNEAQ (reference sequence). V gave up 0 bases and J gave up 14 bases, with 22 bases separating them. This CDR3 comprises 15 residues. As DNA, the CDR3 is TGTGCCAGCAGCTTAGCATCCCCAGTCGGGAATGGCTGGACCTTC. Amino acids: CASSLASPVGNGWTF.

The CDR3 spells CASSLRVVGANTGELFF. CDR3 in DNA: TGTGCCAGCAGCTTACGAGTGGTAGGGGCTAACACCGGGGAGCTGTTTTTT. This chain links TRBV7-8 with TRBJ2-2; tentatively, D is TRBD1 (5 bases). Germline CDR1 reads SGHVS; CDR2 reads FQNEAQ. The CDR3 is 17 residues long. Trimming removed 2 bases from V and 2 bases from J, with 15 bases in between.

The chain couples TRBV3-1 (or the pseudogene TRBV3-2) to TRBJ2-2, with TRBD2 matching 11 bases. Germline V gene lookup returns CDR1 LGHDT and CDR2 YNNKEL (reference sequence). This CDR3 is 17 amino acids long. With 3 bases clipped from V and 6 bases from J, the junction kept 9 bases outside the gene matches. The CDR3 protein is CASSQIQLAGVAGELFF. CDR3 nucleotide sequence: TGTGCCAGCAGCCAGATCCAACTAGCGGGAGTGGCCGGGGAGCTGTTTTTT.

The chain links TRBV6-5 to TRBJ2-7, with 7 bases fitting TRBD1. Trimming removed 5 bases from V and 2 bases from J; junction bases left unmatched: 6. Germline V gene data show CDR1 as MNHEY and CDR2 as SVGAGI. The CDR3 has 14 amino acids. CDR3 residues: CASSKLDRTYEQYF. The CDR3 DNA follows: TGTGCCAGCAGTAAATTGGACAGGACCTACGAGCAGTACTTC.

The CDR3 protein is CASSVAAQTNYGYTF. The DNA for the CDR3 is TGTGCCAGCAGCGTAGCTGCGCAAACCAACTATGGCTACACCTTC. The J gene is TRBJ1-2, the V gene TRBV9, with D hard to call. From germline, CDR1 is SGDLS and CDR2 YYNGEE. V was cut by 0 bases and J by 2 bases, with 11 bases left in between. The CDR3 is 15 amino acids. The whole variable domain, filled in from reference TRBV9 and TRBJ1-2, reads DSGVTQTPKHLITATGQRVTLRCSPRSGDLSVYWYQQSLDQGLQFLIQYYNGEERAKGNILERFSAQQFPDLHSELNLSSLELGDSALYFCASSVAAQTNYGYTFGSGTRLTVV.

The chain couples TRBV19 to TRBJ1-2; TRBD1 might be the D (6 bases). The V gene lost 7 bases and the J gene lost 7 bases, with 22 bases spanning the gap. Germline CDR1 reads LNHDA; CDR2 reads SQIVND (reference sequence). The CDR3 runs 15 residues. CDR3 region: CASTKGGVMDCGYTF. The CDR3 DNA reads as TGTGCCAGTACCAAAGGGGGGGTAATGGACTGTGGCTACACCTTC.

The chain combines TRBV5-4 with TRBJ1-2; D possibly corresponds to TRBD1 (6 bases). Germline-derived CDR1 and CDR2 are SGHNT and YYREEE (reference sequence). Trimming took off 2 bases at V and 5 bases at J, with 16 bases between the two ends. This CDR3 region has 15 residues. The CDR3 reads CASSLMLDSKYGYTF. Written as DNA, the CDR3 is TGTGCCAGCAGCTTAATGCTGGACAGTAAATATGGCTACACCTTC.

J is TRBJ1-5 and V is TRBV7-2; D unclear. Germline values: CDR1 SGHTA, CDR2 FQGNSA. The CDR3 loop spans 15 amino acids. The germline V and J ends were trimmed by 5 bases and 0 bases, with 11 bases remaining between them. Here the CDR3 DNA reads TGTGCCAGCAGCCCCGGAGGGTATAGCAATCAGCCCCAGCATTTT. It codes for CASSPGGYSNQPQHF.

This chain uses TRBV19 with TRBJ2-5; D is uncertain. The CDR3 is made up of 14 amino acids. V dropped 9 bases and J dropped 3 bases, with 17 bases sitting between them. From germline, CDR1 is LNHDA and CDR2 SQIVND (reference sequence). The CDR3 DNA sequence: TGTGCCAGCTCCTTTAGCCTCGCGGAAGAGACCCAGTACTTC. Translated: CASSFSLAEETQYF.

This chain joins TRBV5-5 and TRBJ1-4, with D unresolved. There are 16 residues in the CDR3. CDR1 SGHKS and CDR2 YYEKEE come from the germline V gene (reference sequence). V was shortened by 4 bases and J by 0 bases, with 13 bases between the two germline ends. In DNA, the CDR3 is TGTGCCAGCAGCCGTTCAGGAGGGACAACTAATGAAAAACTGTTTTTT. It codes for CASSRSGGTTNEKLFF.

The chain couples TRBV6-1 to TRBJ1-1; D is uncertain. Germline V gives CDR1 MNHNS, CDR2 SASEGT. Trimming stripped 0 bases from V and 0 bases from J, with 8 bases between. The CDR3 runs 15 residues. CDR3 nucleotides: TGTGCCAGCAGTGAAGCTTGGCAGGTGAACACTGAAGCTTTCTTT. It translates to CASSEAWQVNTEAFF.

In the case of this clone: The sample has other DNA sequences that encode this CDR3 too. This rearrangement joins TRBV7-2 to TRBJ1-5; D gene unclear. Deletions cut 2 bases from V and 1 base from J, with 3 bases between. This CDR3 is built from 13 residues. Germline V gives CDR1 SGHTA, CDR2 FQGNSA. The CDR3 sequence is CASSLRSNQPQHF. CDR3 in DNA: TGTGCCAGCAGCTTACGGAGCAATCAGCCCCAGCATTTT.

The J gene is TRBJ2-7, the V gene TRBV27, with D perhaps TRBD1 (5 bases). Looked up from germline, CDR1 is MNHEY and CDR2 is SMNVEV (reference sequence). V lost 5 bases, J lost 2 bases, and 13 bases lay in between. CDR3 length: 14 residues. CDR3 nucleotide sequence: TGTGCCAGCAGTGAGTACAGGCCTCCCTACGAGCAGTACTTC. This encodes CASSEYRPPYEQYF.

The V and J genes are TRBV29-1 and TRBJ2-7; 7 bases line up with TRBD1. Germline V gene lookup returns CDR1 SQVTM and CDR2 ANQGSEA. V gave up 7 bases and J gave up 1 base; unmatched junction bases: 1. This CDR3 region has 11 residues. As DNA, the CDR3 is TGCAGCGCGGGACAGTCCTACGAGCAGTACTTC. Residues: CSAGQSYEQYF.

The rearrangement uses TRBV29-1 and TRBJ2-4; TRBD1 matches at 7 bases. This CDR3 comprises 12 residues. The junction had 5 bases not matched to a gene; V was cut back by 8 bases and J by 4 bases. Germline lookup yields CDR1 SQVTM and CDR2 ANQGSEA. CDR3 sequence (DNA): TGCAGCACACAGGACAGGAAAAACATTCAGTACTTC. Translated, it gives CSTQDRKNIQYF.

V and J are TRBV6-5 and TRBJ2-5; possibly TRBD2 for D (7 bases). This CDR3 contains 15 residues. The V end was cut by 2 bases, the J end by 6 bases, with 16 bases between. Germline values: CDR1 MNHEY, CDR2 SVGAGI. The CDR3 is CASSYVSRGQKTQYF. The CDR3 nucleotides are TGTGCCAGCAGTTACGTATCGCGGGGGCAGAAGACCCAGTACTTC.

The chain uses TRBV20-1 and TRBJ2-1; maybe TRBD2 (6 bases). This CDR3 is built from 15 residues. With 3 bases removed from V and 5 bases from J, the gap between germline ends came to 17 bases. Germline assignment: CDR1 DFQATT and CDR2 SNEGSKA (reference sequence). CDR3 nucleotide sequence: TGCAGTGCTAGTCGGCCCGGACTATCTGACAATGAGCAGTTCTTC. Translating gives CSASRPGLSDNEQFF.

This rearrangement joins TRBV6-5 to TRBJ1-1, with D unclear. The CDR3 runs 15 residues. Germline CDR1 MNHEY, CDR2 SVGAGI. The V end was cut by 2 bases, the J end by 2 bases, with 12 bases between. The CDR3 DNA is TGTGCCAGCAGTTACCATAGTACCCTCAACACTGAAGCTTTCTTT. Translating it yields CASSYHSTLNTEAFF.

V gene TRBV6-5 combines with J gene TRBJ1-4; TRBD1 might be the D (5 bases). The CDR3 extends over 15 amino acids. Trimming stripped 5 bases from V and 0 bases from J, with 10 bases between. In germline, CDR1 is MNHEY, CDR2 SVGAGI. The CDR3 region is CASSTGGATNEKLFF. CDR3 DNA: TGTGCCAGCAGTACGGGGGGGGCAACTAATGAAAAACTGTTTTTT.

The rearrangement uses TRBV3-1 (or the pseudogene TRBV3-2) and TRBJ2-3; 11 nucleotides agree with TRBD2. The CDR3 spans 15 residues. The V gene end was trimmed by 4 bases and the J gene end by 7 bases; junction bases not matched to a gene: 7. CDR1 and CDR2 (germline): LGHDT, YNNKEL (reference sequence). The DNA of the CDR3 is TGTGCCAGCAGCCGGGTAGCGGGGGGGCGTAATACGCAGTATTTT. Translated, it gives CASSRVAGGRNTQYF.

The CDR3 DNA reads as TGTGCCATCGCGGGCGGGACAGGGGCGATCGGGGAGCTGTTTTTT. Translation gives CAIAGGTGAIGELFF. V gene TRBV10-3 combines with J gene TRBJ2-2; 10 bases map to TRBD1. The CDR3 is 15 residues long. The germline V gene encodes CDR1 ENHRY and CDR2 SYGVKD. V lost 8 bases and J lost 7; bases outside the gene matches: 10.

The chain combines TRBV12-3 or TRBV12-4 with TRBJ1-1; D is undetermined. The CDR3 loop spans 13 amino acids. The V end lost 4 bases, the J end lost 6 bases, and 12 bases lay between the germline ends. CDR3 sequence (DNA): TGTGCCAGCAGTTCAGGAGGGAGTTCTGAAGCTTTCTTT. Translation gives CASSSGGSSEAFF.

The V call is TRBV18, the J call TRBJ1-6; D unclear. CDR3 length equals 16 residues. V lost 1 base, J lost 3 bases, and 10 bases lay in between. Germline V gene lookup returns CDR1 KGHSH and CDR2 LQKENI. CDR3 amino acids: CASSPQGAGYNSPLHF. The CDR3 nucleotides are TGTGCCAGCTCACCACAGGGTGCGGGCTATAATTCACCCCTCCACTTT.